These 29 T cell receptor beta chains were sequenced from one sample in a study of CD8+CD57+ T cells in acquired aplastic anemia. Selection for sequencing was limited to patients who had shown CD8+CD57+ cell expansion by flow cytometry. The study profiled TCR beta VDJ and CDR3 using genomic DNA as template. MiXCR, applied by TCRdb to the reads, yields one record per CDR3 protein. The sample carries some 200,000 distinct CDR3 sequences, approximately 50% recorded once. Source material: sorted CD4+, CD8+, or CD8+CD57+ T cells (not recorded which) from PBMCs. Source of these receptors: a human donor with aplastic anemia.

CDR3 in amino acids: CASSLGDPLSYNEQFF. In DNA, the CDR3 is TGCGCCAGCAGCTTGGGGGACCCCCTCTCCTACAATGAGCAGTTCTTC. The rearrangement links TRBV5-1 to TRBJ2-1; D is tentatively TRBD1 or TRBD2 (5 bases each). The V end was cut by 0 bases, the J end by 0 bases, with 10 bases between. This CDR3 has 16 residues. Germline V gives CDR1 SGHRS, CDR2 YFSETQ.

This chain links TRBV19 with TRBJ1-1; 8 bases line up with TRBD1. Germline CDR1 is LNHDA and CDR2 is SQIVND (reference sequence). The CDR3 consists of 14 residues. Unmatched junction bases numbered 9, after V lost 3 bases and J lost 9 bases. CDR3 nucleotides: TGTGCCAGTAGTATCGGTGGGACAGGAGGCAAAGCTTTCTTT. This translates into CASSIGGTGGKAFF. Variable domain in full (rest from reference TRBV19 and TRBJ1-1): DGGITQSPKYLFRKEGQNVTLSCEQNLNHDAMYWYRQDPGQGLRLIYYSQIVNDFQKGDIAEGYSVSREKKESFPLTVTSAQKNPTAFYLCASSIGGTGGKAFFGQGTRLTVV.

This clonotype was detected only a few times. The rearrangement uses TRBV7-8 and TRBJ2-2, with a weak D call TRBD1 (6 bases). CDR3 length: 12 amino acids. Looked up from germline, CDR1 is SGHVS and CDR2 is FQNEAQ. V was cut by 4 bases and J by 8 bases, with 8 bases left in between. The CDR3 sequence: CASSSDRGELFF. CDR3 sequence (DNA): TGTGCCAGCAGCTCTGACAGGGGGGAGCTGTTTTTT.

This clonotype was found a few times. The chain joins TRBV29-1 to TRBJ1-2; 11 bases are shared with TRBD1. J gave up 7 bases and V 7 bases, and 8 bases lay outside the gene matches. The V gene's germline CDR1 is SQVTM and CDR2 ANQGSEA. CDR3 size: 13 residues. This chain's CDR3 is CSARTGGDGGYTF. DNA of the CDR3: TGCAGCGCTCGGACAGGGGGCGACGGTGGCTACACCTTC.

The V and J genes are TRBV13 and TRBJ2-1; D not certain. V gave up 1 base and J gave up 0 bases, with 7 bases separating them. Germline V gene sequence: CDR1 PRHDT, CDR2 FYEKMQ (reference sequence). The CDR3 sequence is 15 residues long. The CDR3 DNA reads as TGTGCCAGCAGCTTAGTAGTAGACTCCTACAATGAGCAGTTCTTC. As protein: CASSLVVDSYNEQFF.

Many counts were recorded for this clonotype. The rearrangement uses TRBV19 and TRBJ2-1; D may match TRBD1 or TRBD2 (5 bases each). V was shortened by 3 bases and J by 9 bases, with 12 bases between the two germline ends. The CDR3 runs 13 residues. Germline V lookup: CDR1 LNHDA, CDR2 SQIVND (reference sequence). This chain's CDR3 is CASSINGAGEQFF. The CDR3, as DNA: TGTGCCAGTAGTATTAATGGGGCGGGTGAGCAGTTCTTC.

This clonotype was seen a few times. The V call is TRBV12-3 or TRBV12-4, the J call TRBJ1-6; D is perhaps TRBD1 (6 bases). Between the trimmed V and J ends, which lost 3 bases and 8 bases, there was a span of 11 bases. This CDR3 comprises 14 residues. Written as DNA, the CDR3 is TGTGCCAGCAGTTTGGGGCAGGGGTATTCACCCCTCCACTTT. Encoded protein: CASSLGQGYSPLHF.

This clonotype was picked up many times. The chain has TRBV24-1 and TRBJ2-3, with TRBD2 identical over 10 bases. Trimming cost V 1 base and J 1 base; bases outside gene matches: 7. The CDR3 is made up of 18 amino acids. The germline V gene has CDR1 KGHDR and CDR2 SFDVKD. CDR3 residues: CATSDFSGRASRTDTQYF. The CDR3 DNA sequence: TGTGCCACCAGTGATTTCAGCGGGAGGGCAAGTCGCACAGATACGCAGTATTTT.

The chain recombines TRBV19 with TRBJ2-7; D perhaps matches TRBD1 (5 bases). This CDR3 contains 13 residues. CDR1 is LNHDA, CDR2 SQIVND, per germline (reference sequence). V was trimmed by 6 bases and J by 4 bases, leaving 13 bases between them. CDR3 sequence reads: CASRPQGVYEQYF. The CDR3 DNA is TGTGCCAGTAGACCCCAGGGTGTGTACGAGCAGTACTTC. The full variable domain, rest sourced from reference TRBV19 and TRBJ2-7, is DGGITQSPKYLFRKEGQNVTLSCEQNLNHDAMYWYRQDPGQGLRLIYYSQIVNDFQKGDIAEGYSVSREKKESFPLTVTSAQKNPTAFYLCASRPQGVYEQYFGPGTRLTVT.

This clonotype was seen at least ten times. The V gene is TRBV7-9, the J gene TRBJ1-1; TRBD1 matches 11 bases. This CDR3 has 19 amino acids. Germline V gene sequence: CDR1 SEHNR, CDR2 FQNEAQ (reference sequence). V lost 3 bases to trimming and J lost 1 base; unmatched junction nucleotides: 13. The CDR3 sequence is CASSFVFGRTGGENTEAFF. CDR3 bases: TGTGCCAGCAGCTTTGTTTTTGGGAGGACAGGGGGCGAGAACACTGAAGCTTTCTTT.

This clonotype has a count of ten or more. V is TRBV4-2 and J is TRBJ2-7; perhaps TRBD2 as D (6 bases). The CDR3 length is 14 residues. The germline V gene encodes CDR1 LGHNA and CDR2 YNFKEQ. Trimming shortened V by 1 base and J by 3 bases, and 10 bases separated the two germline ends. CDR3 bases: TGTGCCAGCAGCCAAGGGGGTAGCGGCTACGAGCAGTACTTC. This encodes CASSQGGSGYEQYF.

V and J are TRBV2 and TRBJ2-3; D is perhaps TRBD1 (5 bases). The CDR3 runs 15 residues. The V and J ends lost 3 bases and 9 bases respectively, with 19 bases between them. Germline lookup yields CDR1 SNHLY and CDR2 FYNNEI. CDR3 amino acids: CASSEPIFDSRTQYF. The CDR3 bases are TGTGCCAGCAGTGAGCCCATCTTTGACAGTAGGACGCAGTATTTT. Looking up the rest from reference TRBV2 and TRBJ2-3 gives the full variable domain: EPEVTQTPSHQVTQMGQEVILRCVPISNHLYFYWYRQILGQKVEFLVSFYNNEISEKSEIFDDQFSVERPDGSNFTLKIRSTKLEDSAMYFCASSEPIFDSRTQYFGPGTRLTVL.

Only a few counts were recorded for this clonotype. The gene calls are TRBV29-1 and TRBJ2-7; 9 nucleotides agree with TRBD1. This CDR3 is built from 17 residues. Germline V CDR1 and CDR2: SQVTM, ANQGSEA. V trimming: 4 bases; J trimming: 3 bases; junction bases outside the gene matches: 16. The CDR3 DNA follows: TGCAGCGTTGGAAGAACTGGGACAGGGAGGGGAAACTACGAGCAGTACTTC. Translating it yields CSVGRTGTGRGNYEQYF.

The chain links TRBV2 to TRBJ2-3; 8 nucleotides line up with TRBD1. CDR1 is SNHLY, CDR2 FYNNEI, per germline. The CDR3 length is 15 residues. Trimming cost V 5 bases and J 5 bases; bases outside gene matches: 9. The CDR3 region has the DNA TGTGCCAGCAGTTTAGGTAGCAGGGGGCTAGATACGCAGTATTTT. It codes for CASSLGSRGLDTQYF. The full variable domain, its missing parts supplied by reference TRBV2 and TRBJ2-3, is EPEVTQTPSHQVTQMGQEVILRCVPISNHLYFYWYRQILGQKVEFLVSFYNNEISEKSEIFDDQFSVERPDGSNFTLKIRSTKLEDSAMYFCASSLGSRGLDTQYFGPGTRLTVL.

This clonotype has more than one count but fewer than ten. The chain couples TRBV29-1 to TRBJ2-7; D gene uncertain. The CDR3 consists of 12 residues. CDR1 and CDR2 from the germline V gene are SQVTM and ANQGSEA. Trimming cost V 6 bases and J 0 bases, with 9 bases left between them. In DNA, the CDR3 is TGCAGCGTCACAGCTGGCTCCTACGAGCAGTACTTC. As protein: CSVTAGSYEQYF.

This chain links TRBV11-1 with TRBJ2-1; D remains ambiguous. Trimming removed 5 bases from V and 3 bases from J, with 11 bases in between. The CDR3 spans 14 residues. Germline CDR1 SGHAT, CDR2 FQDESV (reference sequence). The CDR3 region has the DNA TGTGCCAGCAGCCCACAGCGAATCTACAATGAGCAGTTCTTC. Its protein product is CASSPQRIYNEQFF.

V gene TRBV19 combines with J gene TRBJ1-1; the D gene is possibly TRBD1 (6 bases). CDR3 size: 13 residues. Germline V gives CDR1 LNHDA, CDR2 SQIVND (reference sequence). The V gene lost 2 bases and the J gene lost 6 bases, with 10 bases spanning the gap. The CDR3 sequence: CASSITGQSEAFF. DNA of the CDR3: TGTGCCAGTAGTATAACTGGACAGTCTGAAGCTTTCTTT.

CDR3 nucleotides: TGTGCCAGCAGCCTAGTCCCACGAGGGACTAGCGGGGGGTCCGCCTCCTCCTACAATGAGCAGTTCTTC. This sequence encodes CASSLVPRGTSGGSASSYNEQFF. The chain joins TRBV7-3 to TRBJ2-1, with 15 nucleotides matching TRBD2. The CDR3 is made up of 23 amino acids. Per the germline V gene, CDR1 is SGHTA and CDR2 is FQGTGA. V lost 5 bases, J lost 0 bases, and 20 bases stayed unmatched.

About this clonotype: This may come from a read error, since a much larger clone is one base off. CDR3 loop: CASSQDPVGVSEQYF. The CDR3 DNA follows: TGTGCCAGCAGCCAAGATCCTGTCGGGGTTTCTGAGCAGTACTTC. The chain couples TRBV14 to TRBJ2-5, with TRBD2 as a possible D gene (5 bases). Germline loops: CDR1 SGHDN, CDR2 FVKESK. This CDR3 spans 15 amino acids. Trimming left V 0 bases short and J 11 bases short, with 19 bases between.

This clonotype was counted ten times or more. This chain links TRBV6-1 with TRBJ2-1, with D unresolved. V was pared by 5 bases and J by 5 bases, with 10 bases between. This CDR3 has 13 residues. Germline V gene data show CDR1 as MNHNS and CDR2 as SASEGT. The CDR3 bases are TGTGCCAGCAGTCCTCAGCGAAACAATGAGCAGTTCTTC. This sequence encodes CASSPQRNNEQFF.

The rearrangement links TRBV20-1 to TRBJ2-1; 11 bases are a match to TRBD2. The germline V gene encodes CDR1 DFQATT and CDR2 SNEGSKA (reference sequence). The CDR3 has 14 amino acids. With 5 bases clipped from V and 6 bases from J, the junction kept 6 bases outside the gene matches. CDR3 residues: CSAVAGGPGNEQFF. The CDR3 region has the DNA TGCAGTGCTGTAGCGGGGGGGCCCGGCAATGAGCAGTTCTTC.

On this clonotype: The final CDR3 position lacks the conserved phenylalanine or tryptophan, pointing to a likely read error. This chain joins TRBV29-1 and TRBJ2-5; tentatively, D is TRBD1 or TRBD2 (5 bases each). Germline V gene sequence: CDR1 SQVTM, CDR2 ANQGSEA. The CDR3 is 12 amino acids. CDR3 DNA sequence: TGCGGCGTTATTCAGGGAGTAGAGACCCAGTACTCC. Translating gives CGVIQGVETQYS.

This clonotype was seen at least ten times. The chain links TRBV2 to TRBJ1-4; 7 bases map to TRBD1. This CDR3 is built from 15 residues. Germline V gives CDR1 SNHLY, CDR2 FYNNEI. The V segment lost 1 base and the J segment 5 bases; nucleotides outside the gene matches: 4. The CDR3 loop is CASSEDGTANEKLFF. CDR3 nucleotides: TGTGCCAGCAGTGAAGATGGGACAGCGAATGAAAAACTGTTTTTT.

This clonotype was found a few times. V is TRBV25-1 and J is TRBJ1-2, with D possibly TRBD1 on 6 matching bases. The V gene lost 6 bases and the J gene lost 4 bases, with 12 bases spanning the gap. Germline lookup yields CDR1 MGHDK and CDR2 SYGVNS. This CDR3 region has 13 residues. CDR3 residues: CASRSTGSYGYTF. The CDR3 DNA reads TGTGCCAGCAGAAGTACAGGGTCCTATGGCTACACCTTC.

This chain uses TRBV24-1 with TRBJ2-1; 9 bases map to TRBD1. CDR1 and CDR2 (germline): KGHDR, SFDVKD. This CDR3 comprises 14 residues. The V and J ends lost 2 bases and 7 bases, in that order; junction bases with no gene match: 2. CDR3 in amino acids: CATSDSGTGNEQFF. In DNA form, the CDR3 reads TGTGCCACCAGTGATTCCGGGACAGGGAATGAGCAGTTCTTC.

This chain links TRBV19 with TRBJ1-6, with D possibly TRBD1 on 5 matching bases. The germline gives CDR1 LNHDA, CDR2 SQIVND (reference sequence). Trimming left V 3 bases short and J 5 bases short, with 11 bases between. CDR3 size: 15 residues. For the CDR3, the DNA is TGTGCCAGTAGTATCCGGGACGGTAATAATTCACCCCTCCACTTT. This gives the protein CASSIRDGNNSPLHF.

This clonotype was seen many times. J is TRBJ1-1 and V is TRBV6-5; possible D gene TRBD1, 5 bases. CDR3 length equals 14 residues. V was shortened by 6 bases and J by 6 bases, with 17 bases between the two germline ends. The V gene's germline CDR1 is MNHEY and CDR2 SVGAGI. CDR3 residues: CASRKWGGESEAFF. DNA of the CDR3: TGTGCCAGCAGAAAGTGGGGAGGGGAGTCTGAAGCTTTCTTT.

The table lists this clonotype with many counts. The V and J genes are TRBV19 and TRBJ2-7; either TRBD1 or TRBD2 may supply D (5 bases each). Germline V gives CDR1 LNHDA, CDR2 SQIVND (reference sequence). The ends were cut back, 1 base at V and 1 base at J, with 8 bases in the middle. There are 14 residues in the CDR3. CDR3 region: CASSIGEGSYEQYF. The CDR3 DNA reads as TGTGCCAGTAGTATAGGAGAGGGGTCCTACGAGCAGTACTTC.

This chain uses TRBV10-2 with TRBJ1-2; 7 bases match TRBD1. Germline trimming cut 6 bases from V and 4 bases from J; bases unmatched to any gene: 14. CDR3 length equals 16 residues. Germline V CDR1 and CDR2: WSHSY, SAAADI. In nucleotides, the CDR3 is TGCGCCAGCAGATCAGGACAGGCACCAGGGGGCTATGGCTACACCTTC. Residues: CASRSGQAPGGYGYTF.